This T cell receptor (beta chain) was documented in a study of T cell repertoires in cytomegalovirus infection. As regards this clonotype: The target antigen is unknown.

Trimming removed 1 base from V and 0 bases from J, with 10 bases in between. This CDR3 comprises 15 residues. CDR1 and CDR2 from the germline V gene are MGHRA and YSYEKL. TCRdb itself ran the reads through MiXCR, one entry per CDR3 protein. The data show under 850,000 distinct CDR3 sequences, roughly a third seen once. This receptor was obtained from a human donor in good health (CMV status not recorded). Some clones in this sample may be carry-over from other donors' samples. The specimen comprised cultured PBMCs, sampled from culture after CMV antigen stimulation. This chain uses TRBV4-1 with TRBJ2-7, with TRBD2 as a possible D gene (5 bases). Here the CDR3 reads CASSQGGLRSYEQYF. The DNA for the CDR3 is TGCGCCAGCAGCCAAGGCGGACTTCGCTCCTACGAGCAGTACTTC.